This T cell receptor beta chain was found in a study of early T cells in non-severe SARS-CoV-2 infection. Molecules of cDNA were individually given unique molecular identifiers that were attached to them. Each CDR3 protein is one row after TCRdb ran MiXCR on the 5' RACE reads. The sample shows roughly 47,000 distinct CDR3 sequences, about a quarter of them seen only once. The receptor's source is an adult who was a healthcare worker with PCR-confirmed SARS-CoV-2 infection or an uninfected control (not recorded which). The sequenced sample was whole blood, obtained at baseline.

This CDR3 is CSGYRGNSYNEQFF. The DNA of the CDR3 is TGCAGCGGATACAGGGGCAACTCCTACAATGAGCAGTTCTTC. The rearrangement links TRBV29-1 to TRBJ2-1, with 7 bases aligning to TRBD1. V lost 7 bases, J lost 0 bases, and 6 bases stayed unmatched. The CDR3 sequence is 14 residues long. The germline gives CDR1 SQVTM, CDR2 ANQGSEA.